The 11 T cell receptor beta chains below were found in one sample sequenced in a study of molecular identifiers for immune sequencing clone quantification. TCRdb analysed the PCR reads with MiXCR anew, one entry per CDR3 protein. The sample lists around 54,000 distinct CDR3 sequences; 20% to 25% were seen once. The sequenced material came from naive CD8+ T cells from blood, with Jurkat cell RNA spiked in. This sample's subset: FACS-sorted CD8+CD4-CCR7+CD45RA+ naive T cells. The receptor set was obtained from a human donor in good health. Some libraries in this study had Jurkat cell RNA spiked in.

This clonotype was recorded many times. The V gene is TRBV12-3 or TRBV12-4, the J gene TRBJ1-1; D is undetermined. CDR3 length: 14 amino acids. V shed 8 bases and J shed 0 bases, with 13 bases lying between them. CDR3 sequence reads: CASSVGSLNTEAFF. The CDR3 coding sequence is TGTGCCAGCTCCGTAGGCAGCCTGAACACTGAAGCTTTCTTT.

The chain has TRBV7-9 and TRBJ2-3; D is ambiguous. This CDR3 comprises 12 residues. Germline CDR1 is SEHNR and CDR2 is FQNEAQ (reference sequence). V lost 4 bases, J lost 2 bases, and 4 bases lay in between. Written as DNA, the CDR3 is TGTGCCAGCAGCTCTTTCACAGATACGCAGTATTTT. Its translation: CASSSFTDTQYF.

This clonotype showed up many times. At one end the junction does not follow the germline gene, possibly because of a read error. The chain has TRBV7-9 and TRBJ2-1; the D gene is possibly TRBD1 (6 bases). CDR1 and CDR2 from the germline V gene are SEHNR and FQNEAQ (reference sequence). This CDR3 spans 15 amino acids. The CDR3 sequence: CASSFPRGTYDEQFF. CDR3 DNA: TGTGCCAGCAGCTTTCCCAGGGGTACCTACGATGAGCAGTTCTTC. The full variable domain, with the rest looked up from reference TRBV7-9 and TRBJ2-1, is DTGVSQNPRHKITKRGQNVTFRCDPISEHNRLYWYRQTLGQGPEFLTYFQNEAQLEKSRLLSDRFSAERPKGSFSTLEIQRTEQGDSAMYLCASSFPRGTYDEQFFGPGTRLTVL.

As to this clonotype: A much larger clone is a single base away; this may be a read error. V and J are TRBV28 and TRBJ1-5; D is unclear. The CDR3 has 15 amino acids. V was clipped by 5 bases and J by 2 bases, with 13 bases between them. CDR1 is MDHEN, CDR2 SYDVKM, per germline. CDR3: CASSQFGFGNQPQHF. In DNA form, the CDR3 reads TGTGCCAGCAGTCAATTCGGGTTTGGCAATCAGCCCCAGCATTTT.

Concerning this clonotype itself: This may be a read error: a much more frequent sequence differs by one nucleotide. This chain links TRBV30 with TRBJ2-7; D gene ambiguous. With 0 bases removed from V and 1 base from J, the gap between germline ends came to 10 bases. The CDR3 sequence is 14 residues long. The germline V gene has CDR1 GTSNPN and CDR2 SVGIG (reference sequence). CDR3: CAWSVPWGSYEQYF. For the CDR3, the DNA is TGTGCCTGGAGTGTACCCTGGGGTTCCTACGAGCAGTACTTC. Supplemented by reference TRBV30 and TRBJ2-7, the full variable domain reads SQTIHQWPATLVQPVGSPLSLECTVEGTSNPNLYWYRQAAGRGLQLLFYSVGIGQISSEVPQNLSASRPQDRQFILSSKKLLLSDSGFYLCAWSVPWGSYEQYFGPGTRLTVT.

This clonotype was seen many times. The chain couples TRBV7-9 to TRBJ2-7; no definite D call. The CDR3 consists of 11 residues. Germline CDR1 reads SEHNR; CDR2 reads FQNEAQ (reference sequence). The V and J ends lost 5 bases and 1 base respectively, with 3 bases between them. CDR3 coding DNA: TGTGCCAGCAGCCGATCCTACGAGCAGTACTTC. Translation: CASSRSYEQYF.

Many counts were recorded for this clonotype. The J gene is TRBJ1-4, the V gene TRBV9, with TRBD1 matching 8 bases. Trimming at V came to 3 bases and at J to 8 bases, leaving 9 bases not matched to a gene. There are 15 residues in the CDR3. Germline values: CDR1 SGDLS, CDR2 YYNGEE. The CDR3 nucleotides read TGTGCCAGCAGCGCTGGACAGGGCGTACTAGAAAAACTGTTTTTT. This encodes CASSAGQGVLEKLFF.

Remarks on this clonotype: A much larger clone lies a single base off, so this may be a read error. The CDR3 end shows no conserved phenylalanine or tryptophan, and so a read error is likely. CDR3 in DNA: TGTGCCAGCAGCTTACCGGGACAGGGCACAGATACGCAGTATCTT. Residues: CASSLPGQGTDTQYL. The genes are TRBV5-3 and TRBJ2-3; TRBD1 matches 8 bases. Being an ORF, TRBV5-3 has a function that is uncertain. CDR3 length: 15 residues.

Of note for this clonotype: Given a much more abundant clone one base away, this may be a read error. The chain combines TRBV6-2 or TRBV6-3 with TRBJ2-2; TRBD2 might be the D (5 bases). CDR1 and CDR2 (germline): MNHEY, SVGEGT. The CDR3 spans 12 residues. The CDR3 is CASSYLTGELVF. CDR3 coding DNA: TGTGCCAGCAGTTACCTTACCGGGGAGCTGGTTTTT.

This clonotype was picked up a small number of times. One end of the junction fails to match germline, which may point to a read error. V is TRBV4-1 and J is TRBJ2-7, with 9 positions matching TRBD1. The CDR3 spans 15 residues. CDR1 MGHRA and CDR2 YSYEKL come from the germline V gene. CDR3 bases: TGCGCCAGCAGCCAATCGACAGGGGGTTCCTCCGAGCAGTACTTC. Its protein is CASSQSTGGSSEQYF.

This clonotype came up once. This chain links TRBV7-9 with TRBJ1-5, with 7 positions matching TRBD1. V shed 5 bases and J 7 bases; nucleotides not matched to a gene: 11. The germline V gene encodes CDR1 SEHNR and CDR2 FQNEAQ (reference sequence). CDR3 size: 15 residues. The CDR3 is CASSPDRASGQPQHF. The CDR3 nucleotides are TGTGCCAGCAGCCCCGACAGGGCGTCTGGGCAGCCCCAGCATTTT.